Described below is a single T cell receptor (beta chain) sequence and its context. This receptor's antigen is unknown. No clone much larger than this one lies a single base away; base qualities are absent. The record originates from a study of blood T cell repertoires in COVID-19 (dated by TCRdb to 2018 to 2021). Study-wide context: Samples covering the acute and convalescent phases of COVID-19 were provided by collaborators in the United States, Italy and Spain. A de-identified subject ID, COVID-19 status, age in years and sex were almost always included in the sample metadata. HLA class I and class II types, where available, came from metadata supplied by the sample provider rather than from assay-based typing. The prospective study material was composed of cDNA or gDNA derived from T cells, B-cell-depleted T cells, or PBMCs. Samples came from the ongoing ImmuneRACE study (first 160 participants) plus 1,254 subjects from 6 global collaborators. Subjects who had been exposed to COVID-19, were actively infected with it, or had recovered from it provided the deeply sampled blood TCRbeta repertoires that made up the dataset. The repertoires were released in a freely available public database meant as a resource for research on the immune response to SARS-CoV-2.

Participants in the prospective study were enrolled through a virtual design, were aged 18 to 89 years, and lived in 24 United States geographic areas. To assign participants to cohorts, the prospective study relied on clinical history that participants themselves reported in a screening survey and a study questionnaire. In the prospective study, whole blood, serum and a nasopharyngeal or oropharyngeal swab were collected from each participant by mobile phlebotomists. Prospective study participants could optionally give additional blood draws and questionnaires over an approximately 2-month period. Before DNA extraction, prospective study blood samples were shipped either frozen or at room temperature. The CDR3 measures 14 amino acids from cysteine to phenylalanine. Only CDR3 DNA remains: 42 bases, in frame from the first base. The germline ends are 8 bases apart after V is trimmed by 1 base and J by 3 bases. Sequences MNHNS (CDR1) and SASEGT (CDR2) are obtained from the germline V gene.

The immunoSEQ Assay, a bias-controlled multiplex PCR, was used to amplify TCRbeta CDR3 regions from genomic DNA. On the study's bioinformatics: Within the assay, amplification of reference gene primers was used to estimate how many nucleated cells each sample contained. To quantify the absolute abundance of each unique TCRbeta CDR3 rearrangement, sequence reads were collapsed and filtered. For each sample, productive Simpson clonality was calculated as the square root of Simpson's diversity index over productive rearrangements. Not all clones reach the TCRdb copy of this immuneACCESS table, which keeps in-frame sequences only. Checked studies attribute under half of the gap to unresolved V genes and leave the rest unexplained. The DNA gave D and trimming, while V, J and clone size come from that table. The sample has approximately 240,000 clones on record, 85% to 90% of them singletons. Together, the top ten hold under 3.5% of the sample.

Paper-wide results and their limitations: Clinical and demographic metadata were provided uncurated, with the amount varying by source and participant.

Sequenced input: PBMCs or T cells enriched from blood (not recorded which). The chain is made from TRBV6-1 and TRBJ2-3; the D gene cannot be resolved reliably. This clonotype was sampled from a woman aged 18 to 35 in a cohort exposed to, infected with or recovered from COVID-19 (not recorded which). The CDR3 reads as follows: CASSEGVITDTQYF. The sequence in DNA is TGTGCCAGCAGTGAAGGAGTAATTACAGATACGCAGTATTTT.